This T cell receptor beta chain was sequenced for a study of T cell responses to AZD1222 COVID-19 vaccine. Repertoires were generated with immunoSEQ multiplex PCR, while TCRdb's copy carries only in-frame clones and drops some. The sample lists just over 60,000 clones, 76% occurring once. The TCR sequence derives from an adult in good health. The sequences come from peripheral blood, collected on day 0 of AZD1222 vaccination.

The CDR3 sequence: CASSQDPTSSQETQYF. DNA of the CDR3: TGCGCCAGCAGCCAAGATCCTACTTCTTCCCAAGAGACCCAGTACTTC. The chain uses TRBV4-1 and TRBJ2-5; D unresolved. This CDR3 is built from 16 residues. Trimming shortened V by 0 bases and J by 1 base, and 12 bases separated the two germline ends. CDR1 MGHRA and CDR2 YSYEKL come from the germline V gene.